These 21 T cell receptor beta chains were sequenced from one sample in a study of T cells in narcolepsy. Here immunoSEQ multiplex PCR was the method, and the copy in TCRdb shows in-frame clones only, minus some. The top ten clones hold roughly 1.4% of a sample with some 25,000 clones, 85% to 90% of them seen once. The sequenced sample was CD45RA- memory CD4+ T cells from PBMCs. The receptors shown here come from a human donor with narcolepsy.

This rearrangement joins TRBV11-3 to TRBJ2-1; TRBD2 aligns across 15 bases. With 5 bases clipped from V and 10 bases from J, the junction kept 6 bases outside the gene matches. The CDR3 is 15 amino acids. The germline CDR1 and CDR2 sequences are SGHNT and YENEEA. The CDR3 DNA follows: TGTGCCAGCAGCACTCGGACTAGCGGGAGGGAAGAGCAGTTCTTC. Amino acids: CASSTRTSGREEQFF. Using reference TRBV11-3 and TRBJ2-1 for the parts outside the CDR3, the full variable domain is EAGVVQSPRYKIIEKKQPVAFWCNPISGHNTLYWYLQNLGQGPELLIRYENEEAVDDSQLPKDRFSAERLKGVDSTLKIQPAELGDSAVYLCASSTRTSGREEQFFGPGTRLTVL.

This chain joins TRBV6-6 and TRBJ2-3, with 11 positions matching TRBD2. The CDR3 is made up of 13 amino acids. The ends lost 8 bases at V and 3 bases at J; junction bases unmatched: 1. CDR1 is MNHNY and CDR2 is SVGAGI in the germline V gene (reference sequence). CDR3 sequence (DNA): TGTGCCAGCCTAGCGGGAGGAACAGATACGCAGTATTTT. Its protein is CASLAGGTDTQYF.

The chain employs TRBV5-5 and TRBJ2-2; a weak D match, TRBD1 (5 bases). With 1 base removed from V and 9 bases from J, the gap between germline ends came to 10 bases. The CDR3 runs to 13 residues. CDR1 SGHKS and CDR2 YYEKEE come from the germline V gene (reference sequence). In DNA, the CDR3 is TGTGCCAGCAGCTTGAATTTGGACAGGGAGCTGTTTTTT. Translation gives CASSLNLDRELFF.

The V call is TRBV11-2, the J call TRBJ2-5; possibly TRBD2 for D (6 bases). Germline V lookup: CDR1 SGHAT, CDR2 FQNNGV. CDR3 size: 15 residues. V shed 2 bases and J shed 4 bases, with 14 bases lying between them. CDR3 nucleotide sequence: TGTGCCAGCAGCTTACTTGGCGGGATAGGAGAGACCCAGTACTTC. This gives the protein CASSLLGGIGETQYF.

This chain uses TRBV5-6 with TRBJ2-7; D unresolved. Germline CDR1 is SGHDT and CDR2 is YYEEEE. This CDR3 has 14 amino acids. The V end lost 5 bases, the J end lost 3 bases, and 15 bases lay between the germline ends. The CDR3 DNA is TGTGCCAGCAGTTTACCTGGGCTCGGCTACGAGCAGTACTTC. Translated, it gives CASSLPGLGYEQYF. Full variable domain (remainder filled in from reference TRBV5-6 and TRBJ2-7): DAGVTQSPTHLIKTRGQQVTLRCSPKSGHDTVSWYQQALGQGPQFIFQYYEEEERQRGNFPDRFSGHQFPNYSSELNVNALLLGDSALYLCASSLPGLGYEQYFGPGTRLTVT.

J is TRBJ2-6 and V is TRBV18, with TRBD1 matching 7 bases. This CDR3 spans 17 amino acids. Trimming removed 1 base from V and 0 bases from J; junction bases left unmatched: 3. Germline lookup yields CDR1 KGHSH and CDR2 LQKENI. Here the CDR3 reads CASSPLPGGSGANVLTF. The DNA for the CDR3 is TGTGCCAGCTCACCACTTCCAGGGGGCTCTGGGGCCAACGTCCTGACTTTC.

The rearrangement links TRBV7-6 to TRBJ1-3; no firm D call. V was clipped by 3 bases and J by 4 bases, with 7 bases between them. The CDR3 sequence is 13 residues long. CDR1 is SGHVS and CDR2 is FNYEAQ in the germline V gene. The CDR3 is CASSLEAGNTIYF. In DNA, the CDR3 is TGTGCCAGCAGCTTGGAGGCGGGAAACACCATATATTTT.

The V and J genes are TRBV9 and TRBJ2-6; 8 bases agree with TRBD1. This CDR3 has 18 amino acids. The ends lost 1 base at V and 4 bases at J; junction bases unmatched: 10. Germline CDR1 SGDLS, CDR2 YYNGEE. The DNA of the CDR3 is TGTGCCAGCAGCGTATTTGACCAGGGGGCGGGAGGGGCCAACGTCCTGACTTTC. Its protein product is CASSVFDQGAGGANVLTF.

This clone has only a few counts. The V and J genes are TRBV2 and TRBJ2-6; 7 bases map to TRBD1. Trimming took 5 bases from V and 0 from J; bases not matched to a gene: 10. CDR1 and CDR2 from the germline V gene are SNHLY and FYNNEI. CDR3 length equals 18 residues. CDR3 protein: CASSSSGTVYSGANVLTF. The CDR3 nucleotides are TGTGCCAGCAGTTCTTCCGGGACAGTTTACTCTGGGGCCAACGTCCTGACTTTC.

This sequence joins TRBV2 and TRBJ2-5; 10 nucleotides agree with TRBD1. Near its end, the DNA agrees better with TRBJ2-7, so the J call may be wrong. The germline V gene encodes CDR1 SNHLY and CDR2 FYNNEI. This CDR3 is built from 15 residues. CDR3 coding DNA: TGTGCCAGCAGTGGGGCCGGGACAGGGGTATACGAGCAGTACTTC. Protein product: CASSGAGTGVYEQYF.

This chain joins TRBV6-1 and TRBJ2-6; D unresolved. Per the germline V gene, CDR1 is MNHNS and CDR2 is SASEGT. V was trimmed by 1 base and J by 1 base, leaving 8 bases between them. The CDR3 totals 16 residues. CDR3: CASSEGRSSGANVLTF. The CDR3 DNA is TGTGCCAGCAGTGAAGGACGGAGTTCTGGGGCCAACGTCCTGACTTTC.

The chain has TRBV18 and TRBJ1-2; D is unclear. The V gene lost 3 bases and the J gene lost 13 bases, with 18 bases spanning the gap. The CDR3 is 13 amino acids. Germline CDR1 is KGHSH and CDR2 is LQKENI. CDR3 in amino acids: CASSPGGVESSTF. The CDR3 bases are TGTGCCAGCTCACCCGGCGGAGTTGAGTCCTCCACCTTC.

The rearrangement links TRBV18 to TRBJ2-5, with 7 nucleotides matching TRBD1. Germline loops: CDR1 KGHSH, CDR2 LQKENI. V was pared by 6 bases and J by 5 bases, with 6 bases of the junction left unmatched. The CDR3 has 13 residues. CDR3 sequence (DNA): TGTGCCAGCTCGGAAGGGGGCGTGGAGACCCAGTACTTC. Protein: CASSEGGVETQYF. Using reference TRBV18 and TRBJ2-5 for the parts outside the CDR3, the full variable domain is NAGVMQNPRHLVRRRGQEARLRCSPMKGHSHVYWYRQLPEEGLKFMVYLQKENIIDESGMPKERFSAEFPKEGPSILRIQQVVRGDSAAYFCASSEGGVETQYFGPGTRLLVL.

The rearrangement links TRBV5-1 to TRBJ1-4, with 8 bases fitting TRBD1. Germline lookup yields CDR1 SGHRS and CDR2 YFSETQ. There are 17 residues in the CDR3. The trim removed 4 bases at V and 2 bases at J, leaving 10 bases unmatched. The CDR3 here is CASSTTGATMTNEKLFF. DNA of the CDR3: TGCGCCAGCAGCACGACAGGGGCAACGATGACTAATGAAAAACTGTTTTTT. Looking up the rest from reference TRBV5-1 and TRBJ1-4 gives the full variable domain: KAGVTQTPRYLIKTRGQQVTLSCSPISGHRSVSWYQQTPGQGLQFLFEYFSETQRNKGNFPGRFSGRQFSNSRSEMNVSTLELGDSALYLCASSTTGATMTNEKLFFGSGTQLSVL.

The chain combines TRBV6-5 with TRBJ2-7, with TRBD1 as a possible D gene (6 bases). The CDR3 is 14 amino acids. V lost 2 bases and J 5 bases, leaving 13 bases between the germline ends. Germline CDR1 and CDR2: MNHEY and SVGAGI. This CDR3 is CASSYREDRNEQYF. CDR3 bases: TGTGCCAGCAGTTACCGCGAGGACAGAAACGAGCAGTACTTC.

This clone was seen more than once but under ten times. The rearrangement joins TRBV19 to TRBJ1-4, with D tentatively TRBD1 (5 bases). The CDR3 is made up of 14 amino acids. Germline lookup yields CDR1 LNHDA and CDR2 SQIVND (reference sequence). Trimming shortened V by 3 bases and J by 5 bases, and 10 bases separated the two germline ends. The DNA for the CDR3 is TGTGCCAGTAGTATGGGGCGAAGGAATGAAAAACTGTTTTTT. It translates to CASSMGRRNEKLFF.

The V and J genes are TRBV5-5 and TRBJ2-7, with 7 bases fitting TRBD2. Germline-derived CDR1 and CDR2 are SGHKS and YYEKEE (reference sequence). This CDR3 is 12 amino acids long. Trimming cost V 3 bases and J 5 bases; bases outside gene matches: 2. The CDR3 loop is CASSWLADEQYF. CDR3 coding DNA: TGTGCCAGCAGCTGGCTAGCGGACGAGCAGTACTTC.

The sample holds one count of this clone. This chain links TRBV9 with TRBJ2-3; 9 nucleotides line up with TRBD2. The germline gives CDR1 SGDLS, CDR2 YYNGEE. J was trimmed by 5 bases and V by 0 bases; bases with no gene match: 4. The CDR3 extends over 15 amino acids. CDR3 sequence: CASSVVVAGVDTQYF. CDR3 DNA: TGTGCCAGCAGCGTAGTTGTAGCGGGAGTAGATACGCAGTATTTT.

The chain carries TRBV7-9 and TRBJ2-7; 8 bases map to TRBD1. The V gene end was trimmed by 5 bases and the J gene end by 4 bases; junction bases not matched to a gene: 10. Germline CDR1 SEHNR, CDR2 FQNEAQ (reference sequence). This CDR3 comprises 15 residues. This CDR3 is CASSGGTGNGYEQYF. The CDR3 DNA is TGTGCCAGCAGCGGGGGGACAGGTAACGGGTACGAGCAGTACTTC.

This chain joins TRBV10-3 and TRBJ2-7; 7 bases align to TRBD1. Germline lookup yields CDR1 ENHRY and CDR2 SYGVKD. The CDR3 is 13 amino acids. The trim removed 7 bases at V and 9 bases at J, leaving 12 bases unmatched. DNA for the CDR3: TGTGCCATCAACCTCGGGACAGATGGGTTGCAGTACTTC. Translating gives CAINLGTDGLQYF.

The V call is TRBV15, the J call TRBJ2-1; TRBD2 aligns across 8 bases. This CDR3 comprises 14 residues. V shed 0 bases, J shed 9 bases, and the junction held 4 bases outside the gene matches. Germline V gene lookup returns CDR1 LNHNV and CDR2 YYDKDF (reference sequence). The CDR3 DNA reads TGTGCCACCAGCAGAGAGGTTGCGGGAGGTGAGCAGTTCTTC. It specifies CATSREVAGGEQFF.